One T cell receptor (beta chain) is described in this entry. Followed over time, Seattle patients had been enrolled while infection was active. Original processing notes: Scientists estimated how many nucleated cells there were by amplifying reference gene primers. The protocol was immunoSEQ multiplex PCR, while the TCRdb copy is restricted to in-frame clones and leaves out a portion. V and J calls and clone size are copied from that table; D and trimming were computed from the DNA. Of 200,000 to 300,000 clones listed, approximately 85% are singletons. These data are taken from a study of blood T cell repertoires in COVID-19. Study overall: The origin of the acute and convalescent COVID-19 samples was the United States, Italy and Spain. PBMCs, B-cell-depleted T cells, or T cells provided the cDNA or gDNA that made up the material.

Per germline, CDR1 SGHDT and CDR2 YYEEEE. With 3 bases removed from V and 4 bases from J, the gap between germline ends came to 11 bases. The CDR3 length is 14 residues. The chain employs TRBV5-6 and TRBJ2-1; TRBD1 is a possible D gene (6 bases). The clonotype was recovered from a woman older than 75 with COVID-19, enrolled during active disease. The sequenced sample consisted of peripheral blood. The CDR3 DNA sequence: TGTGCCAGCAGCTCGACAGGTCCGTACAATGAGCAGTTCTTC. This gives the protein CASSSTGPYNEQFF.